These T cell receptor beta chains were read from a single sample in a study of beta chain features in type 1 diabetes. Clones were sequenced by immunoSEQ multiplex PCR, and TCRdb holds only the in-frame ones, with some missing. The table records almost 350,000 clones, roughly 9% of them present only once. The sequenced sample consisted of central memory CD4+ T cells from blood. The receptors were sampled from a man in his thirties or forties with type 1 diabetes. CDR3s include the opening cysteine and the closing phenylalanine or tryptophan. A D gene is named only where the DNA matches it firmly. Size is omitted from some rows. Given values are once, few, many or a class for expanded clones.

d_call | j_call | clone_size | v_call | cdr3_nt | cdr3_aa
. | TRBJ1-4 | many | TRBV27 | TGTGCCAGCAGCTCCGGGACTGGGAATGAAAAACTGTTTTTT | CASSSGTGNEKLFF
. | TRBJ2-2 | . | TRBV7-9 | TGTGCCATCCTGAAGGGTGTGGCTGGCACCGGGGAGCTGTTTTTT | CAILKGVAGTGELFF
. | TRBJ2-3 | few | TRBV7-9 | TGTGCCAGCAGCTTGGGGGCCACAGATACGCAGTATTTT | CASSLGATDTQYF
. | TRBJ2-5 | once | TRBV10-3 | TGTGCCAGCAGTGACTCCCGAAGTGGGGAGACCCAGTACTTC | CASSDSRSGETQYF
. | TRBJ1-4 | . | TRBV4-1 | TGCGCCAGCAGCCAAGAGTCGGGGCCGAGTGGTGAAAAACTGTTTTTT | CASSQESGPSGEKLFF
. | TRBJ1-1 | . | TRBV5-6 | TGTGCCAGCAGCTTGCTTGGACCGAACGGGAACACTGAAGCTTTCTTT | CASSLLGPNGNTEAFF
. | TRBJ1-1 | . | TRBV29-1 | TGCAGCGTTAACAGGGATCTGAACACTGAAGCTTTCTTT | CSVNRDLNTEAFF
TRBD1 | TRBJ1-6 | many | TRBV2 | TGTGCCAGCAGTGAATCGGGACAGGGTTGGTCACCCCTCCACTTT | CASSESGQGWSPLHF
. | TRBJ1-5 | . | TRBV7-9 | TGTGCCAGCAGCATAACCGATCAGCCCCAGCATTTT | CASSITDQPQHF
TRBD2 | TRBJ2-3 | . | TRBV7-6 | TGTGCCAGCAGCTTAGTCACTAGCGGGGAAGATACGCAGTATTTT | CASSLVTSGEDTQYF
TRBD1 | TRBJ2-2 | . | TRBV6-1 | TGTGCCAGCTACGACAGGGACACCGGGGAGCTGTTTTTT | CASYDRDTGELFF
TRBD1 | TRBJ1-5 | few | TRBV2 | TGTGCCAGCGGCGAACAGGGGGCTGGCAATCAGCCCCAGCATTTT | CASGEQGAGNQPQHF
TRBD1 | TRBJ2-3 | many | TRBV19 | TGTGCCAGTAGTGGACAGGGTCCAGATACGCAGTATTTT | CASSGQGPDTQYF
. | TRBJ2-6 | . | TRBV30 | TGTGCCTGGATCGGGCAGGGAATCGCTGGGGCCAACGTCCTGACTTTC | CAWIGQGIAGANVLTF
. | TRBJ2-2 | . | TRBV9 | TGTGCCAGCAGCGTTAGCGGTAACGCGAACACCGGGGAGCTGTTTTTT | CASSVSGNANTGELFF
TRBD1 | TRBJ1-5 | . | TRBV7-9 | TGTGCCAGCAGCGCCGGTAGGACAGGCCCCCAGCATTTT | CASSAGRTGPQHF
. | TRBJ1-4 | . | TRBV29-1 | TGCAGCGTTGGGCACACAGACGAAAAACTGTTTTTT | CSVGHTDEKLFF
. | TRBJ1-6 | . | TRBV7-2 | TGTGCCAGCAGCTCTGGGAATTCACCCCTCCACTTT | CASSSGNSPLHF
. | TRBJ2-1 | few | TRBV7-2 | TGTGCCAGCAGCTACAATAACGGACTCAATGAGCAGTTCTTC | CASSYNNGLNEQFF
. | TRBJ1-2 | few | TRBV7-2 | TGTGCCACCTCTCTCCAGCCAGGGACCTATGGCTACACCTTC | CATSLQPGTYGYTF
. | TRBJ2-7 | . | TRBV27 | TGTGCCAGCAGTTTAAGCAGGGACAAGAAAGACGAGCAGTACTTC | CASSLSRDKKDEQYF
. | TRBJ1-5 | few | TRBV28 | TGTGCCAGCAGAGGTGGCAGGGCCAATCAGCCCCAGCATTTT | CASRGGRANQPQHF
. | TRBJ2-5 | few | TRBV28 | TGTGCCAGCAGTTTCGGGGGGCGGACCGGGGAGACCCAGTACTTC | CASSFGGRTGETQYF
. | TRBJ1-4 | few | TRBV7-9 | TGTGCCAGCACCCTCCATGCAACTAATGAAAAACTGTTTTTT | CASTLHATNEKLFF
TRBD2 | TRBJ2-3 | . | TRBV19 | TGTGCCAGTAGCCACAGACTAGCGGGGGGCACAGATACGCAGTATTTT | CASSHRLAGGTDTQYF
TRBD1 | TRBJ2-2 | few | TRBV4-3 | TGCGCCAGCAGCTTCAAAGGGACAGGGGCTTCCACCGGGGAGCTGTTTTTT | CASSFKGTGASTGELFF
. | TRBJ1-1 | . | TRBV19 | TGTGCCAGTAGTACGGAGCACAGGGAAGCTTTCTTT | CASSTEHREAFF
. | TRBJ2-7 | many | TRBV10-3 | TGTGCCATCGGTCAGGAGCCCTACGAGCAGTACTTC | CAIGQEPYEQYF
. | TRBJ1-4 | few | TRBV29-1 | TGCAGCGTTGAGGGGACTAATGAAAAACTGTTTTTT | CSVEGTNEKLFF
TRBD2 | TRBJ2-3 | . | TRBV4-3 | TGCGCCAGCAGCCAGGCCGTAGCGGGGGGGCCCACAGATACGCAGTATTTT | CASSQAVAGGPTDTQYF
. | TRBJ1-1 | . | TRBV5-1 | TGCGCCAGCAGCTTGGATGGCAGGACCATGAACACTGAAGCTTTCTTT | CASSLDGRTMNTEAFF
TRBD2 | TRBJ2-5 | . | TRBV2 | TGTGCCAGCAGCCGGACTAGCGGGGGTCAAGAGACCCAGTACTTC | CASSRTSGGQETQYF
TRBD1 | TRBJ1-1 | . | TRBV6-5 | TGTGCCAGCAGTTACTCACAGGGGAGGACAGCTTTCTTT | CASSYSQGRTAFF
. | TRBJ1-1 | . | TRBV7-2 | TGTGCCAGCAGCTTAGTGCGGGGGATTTGGACTGAAGCTTTCTTT | CASSLVRGIWTEAFF
. | TRBJ1-1 | . | TRBV7-9 | TGTGCCAGCAGCTTAGTCATGACCACTGAAGCTTTCTTT | CASSLVMTTEAFF
. | TRBJ1-1 | . | TRBV30 | TGTGCCTGGAGTGTACATAAAGGTTTGAACACTGAAGCTTTCTTT | CAWSVHKGLNTEAFF
. | TRBJ1-2 | few | TRBV5-1 | TGCGCCAGCAGGTCGGACGGACTCTATGGCTACACCTTC | CASRSDGLYGYTF
. | TRBJ2-2 | few | TRBV2 | TGTGCCAGCAGGGACAGAGAAAACACCGGGGAGCTGTTTTTT | CASRDRENTGELFF
TRBD1 | TRBJ2-7 | few | TRBV6-5 | TGTGCCAGCAGAGACAGGGAACCCTACGAGCAGTACTTC | CASRDREPYEQYF
TRBD2 | TRBJ2-7 | few | TRBV6-5 | TGTGCCAGCAGTTTGGCGGGGGGAGGCCCCTACGAGCAGTACTTC | CASSLAGGGPYEQYF
. | TRBJ2-3 | . | TRBV28 | TGTGCCAGCAGCCACGCTACGGGGACAGATACGCAGTATTTT | CASSHATGTDTQYF
. | TRBJ2-3 | many | TRBV7-9 | TGTGCCAGCTCTATTGGGGGGCTGGCAGATACGCAGTATTTT | CASSIGGLADTQYF
TRBD2 | TRBJ2-1 | . | TRBV5-1 | TGCGCCAGCAGCTTGGGTAGCGGGGGCTACAATGAGCAGTTCTTC | CASSLGSGGYNEQFF
. | TRBJ1-1 | . | TRBV6-1 | TGTGCCACCAACAGGGTCGGGAACACTGAAGCTTTCTTT | CATNRVGNTEAFF
. | TRBJ1-3 | . | TRBV7-9 | TGTGCCAGCAGCTTAGCAGGGGACGGAAACACCATATATTTT | CASSLAGDGNTIYF
. | TRBJ2-1 | many | TRBV18 | TGTGCCAGCTCACCGCTAGCAGCGTACAATGAGCAGTTCTTC | CASSPLAAYNEQFF
TRBD1 | TRBJ2-5 | . | TRBV29-1 | TGCAGCGTTGAGGGTTACAGGGGGCTACAAGAGACCCAGTACTTC | CSVEGYRGLQETQYF